This T cell receptor beta chain was captured by sequencing in a study of early T cells in non-severe SARS-CoV-2 infection. Study overall: Sequencing was performed on bulk RNA from unsorted whole blood, leaving chains unpaired.

This CDR3 is 13 amino acids long. Trimming removed 3 bases from V and 4 bases from J, with 9 bases in between. This clonotype was counted a few times. Its antigen remains unknown. Study-level results: Anti-spike CD8 responses were favored by VDJdb matching, which missed private and CD4 specificities.

TCRdb redid the calling of the 5' RACE reads with MiXCR, one entry per CDR3 protein. There are roughly 53,000 distinct CDR3 sequences in the sample; about 10% occur only once, and around 4.3% lies in the top ten. Sequencing was done on a sample of whole blood. The V call is TRBV12-3 or TRBV12-4, the J call TRBJ2-5; D perhaps matches TRBD2 (6 bases). This receptor was obtained from an adult who was a healthcare worker with PCR-confirmed SARS-CoV-2 infection or an uninfected control (not recorded which). DNA of the CDR3: TGTGCCAGCAGTTTGCAGGGAGGAGAGACCCAGTACTTC. Its translation: CASSLQGGETQYF.